Below are 20 T cell receptor beta chains sequenced from a single sample in a study of cytomegalovirus exposure and HLA in healthy donors. Primers included in the PCR were 60 Vbeta and 13 Jbeta primers. TCRdb's copy holds only in-frame clones and misses some; the assay was immunoSEQ multiplex PCR. The sample includes approximately 190,000 clones, more than 75% of them seen just once. Sample: PBMCs. The receptor source for this set is a man between 25 and 39 years old in good health and CMV-seronegative.

About this clone itself: Since the CDR3 does not end with the conserved phenylalanine or tryptophan, this likely comes from a read error. CDR3 sequence (DNA): TGTGCCAGCAGTATCGACCATGCAGCGAACACTGAAGCTTTCCTT. Amino acids: CASSIDHAANTEAFL. The rearrangement uses TRBV6-1 and TRBJ1-1, with D uncertain. CDR1 and CDR2 from the germline V gene are MNHNS and SASEGT. V was pared by 5 bases and J by 1 base, with 14 bases between. This CDR3 contains 15 residues.

The chain couples TRBV19 to TRBJ2-7, with unresolved D. V was trimmed by 7 bases and J by 3 bases, leaving 7 bases between them. Germline CDR1 reads LNHDA; CDR2 reads SQIVND (reference sequence). CDR3 length equals 11 residues. The chain's CDR3 is CASTRGYEQYF. The CDR3 nucleotides read TGTGCCAGTACCCGCGGCTACGAGCAGTACTTC.

In its sample, this clone was seen a few times. The chain carries TRBV7-2 and TRBJ1-2; D call uncertain. CDR1 SGHTA and CDR2 FQGNSA come from the germline V gene. CDR3 length: 13 amino acids. The germline V and J ends were trimmed by 1 base and 6 bases, with 9 bases remaining between them. CDR3 DNA: TGTGCCAGCAGCTTAGGTTTAGAGGATGGCTACACCTTC. It specifies CASSLGLEDGYTF.

The genes are TRBV25-1 and TRBJ1-2, with D hard to call. Germline-derived CDR1 and CDR2 are MGHDK and SYGVNS. The V and J ends lost 4 bases and 5 bases respectively, with 8 bases between them. The CDR3 extends over 12 amino acids. The CDR3 reads CASSGYSYGYTF. Here the CDR3 DNA reads TGTGCCAGCAGTGGATATTCATATGGCTACACCTTC.

The chain couples TRBV11-2 to TRBJ1-2; 9 nucleotides line up with TRBD1. Germline CDR1 reads SGHAT; CDR2 reads FQNNGV. The CDR3 loop spans 16 amino acids. V was clipped by 4 bases and J by 6 bases; unmatched bases: 12. The CDR3 DNA reads as TGTGCCAGCAGCTCACTGAGGGACAGGGATTCTGATGGCTACACCTTC. Protein sequence: CASSSLRDRDSDGYTF.

V is TRBV5-4 and J is TRBJ2-7; D may be TRBD2 (6 bases). In germline, CDR1 is SGHNT, CDR2 YYREEE (reference sequence). Between the trimmed V and J ends, which lost 4 bases and 1 base, there was a span of 21 bases. This CDR3 region has 17 residues. The CDR3 DNA is TGTGCCAGCAGCGCCCTTGGCTATGACGGGGGTTCCTACGAGCAGTACTTC. It is translated as CASSALGYDGGSYEQYF. The variable domain in full, with the rest retrieved from reference TRBV5-4 and TRBJ2-7, is ETGVTQSPTHLIKTRGQQVTLRCSSQSGHNTVSWYQQALGQGPQFIFQYYREEENGRGNFPPRFSGLQFPNYSSELNVNALELDDSALYLCASSALGYDGGSYEQYFGPGTRLTVT.

V and J are TRBV9 and TRBJ2-1; maybe TRBD2 (6 bases). This CDR3 has 15 amino acids. V was cut by 0 bases and J by 3 bases, with 10 bases left in between. Germline lookup yields CDR1 SGDLS and CDR2 YYNGEE. CDR3 bases: TGTGCCAGCAGCGTAGCCGGGAGCGTCTACAATGAGCAGTTCTTC. Translated: CASSVAGSVYNEQFF.

This chain connects TRBV25-1 to TRBJ2-1, with a tentative D call TRBD2 (6 bases). V was cut by 3 bases and J by 4 bases, with 16 bases left in between. CDR1 is MGHDK, CDR2 SYGVNS, per germline. The CDR3 is 16 residues long. CDR3: CASSDYRREPYNEQFF. CDR3 sequence (DNA): TGTGCCAGCAGTGACTACCGGAGGGAACCATACAATGAGCAGTTCTTC.

This chain connects TRBV12-5 to TRBJ1-1, with D uncertain. V was trimmed by 3 bases and J by 9 bases, leaving 23 bases between them. Germline CDR1 LGHNT, CDR2 FRNRAP. CDR3 length: 16 residues. CDR3 DNA: TGTGCTAGTGGTTTCTTTCCCCTTACTCCCCCGGGTCAAGCTTTCTTT. As protein: CASGFFPLTPPGQAFF. The full variable domain, in which reference TRBV12-5 and TRBJ1-1 provide the parts outside the CDR3, is DARVTQTPRHKVTEMGQEVTMRCQPILGHNTVFWYRQTMMQGLELLAYFRNRAPLDDSGMPKDRFSAEMPDATLATLKIQPSEPRDSAVYFCASGFFPLTPPGQAFFGQGTRLTVV.

This clone was found once. Mismatch with germline at one junction end may stem from a read error. This chain joins TRBV28 and TRBJ1-4, with D hard to call. Germline V gives CDR1 MDHEN, CDR2 SYDVKM. CDR3 length equals 12 residues. CDR3 DNA: TGTGCCAGCAGTCTACCTAATGAAGAACTGTTTTTT. Protein: CASSLPNEELFF.

This sequence joins TRBV27 and TRBJ2-5; 7 bases line up with TRBD2. The DNA matches TRBJ2-7 better at its end, which makes the J call doubtful. Germline CDR1 MNHEY, CDR2 SMNVEV (reference sequence). The CDR3 covers 15 residues. DNA of the CDR3: TGTGCCAGCAGTTTACAACCTAGCGGCTTCGGCGAGCAGTACTTC. Its translation is CASSLQPSGFGEQYF.

In the case of this clone: One junction end does not reproduce the germline sequence, and a read error may be involved. The chain uses TRBV5-1 and TRBJ2-7, with TRBD2 matching 8 bases. The CDR3 runs 17 residues. Germline CDR1 is SGHRS and CDR2 is YFSETQ. CDR3 sequence (DNA): TGCGCCAGCAGCTCAGACTCACTAGCGGATTACTCCTACGAGCGGTACTTC. It codes for CASSSDSLADYSYERYF.

The V and J genes are TRBV7-2 and TRBJ1-5, with a weak D call TRBD1 (6 bases). The germline gives CDR1 SGHTA, CDR2 FQGNSA. V was shortened by 9 bases and J by 4 bases, with 13 bases between the two germline ends. This CDR3 has 13 residues. The CDR3 here is CASQGIGNQPQHF. CDR3 coding DNA: TGTGCCAGTCAGGGGATAGGGAATCAGCCCCAGCATTTT. Complete variable domain (other parts from reference TRBV7-2 and TRBJ1-5): GAGVSQSPSNKVTEKGKDVELRCDPISGHTALYWYRQSLGQGLEFLIYFQGNSAPDKSGLPSDRFSAERTGGSVSTLTIQRTQQEDSAVYLCASQGIGNQPQHFGDGTRLSIL.

This chain uses TRBV28 with TRBJ2-2; 9 bases agree with TRBD2. Germline trimming cut 5 bases from V and 4 bases from J; bases unmatched to any gene: 11. Germline loops: CDR1 MDHEN, CDR2 SYDVKM. The CDR3 has 17 residues. The CDR3: CASSPSGRKRGTGELFF. CDR3 nucleotide sequence: TGTGCCAGCAGTCCGAGCGGGAGGAAAAGAGGCACCGGGGAGCTGTTTTTT.

This clone turned up a few times. The chain is built from TRBV7-2 and TRBJ2-3, with no clear D. The CDR3 consists of 15 residues. V dropped 5 bases and J dropped 0 bases, with 12 bases sitting between them. Germline CDR1 SGHTA, CDR2 FQGNSA. The CDR3 DNA sequence: TGTGCCAGCAGCCCCGAAGTGAGTAGCACAGATACGCAGTATTTT. Translating it yields CASSPEVSSTDTQYF.

This chain joins TRBV5-1 and TRBJ1-2; TRBD1 agrees at 7 bases. CDR3 length: 14 amino acids. Germline values: CDR1 SGHRS, CDR2 YFSETQ. Losses at the gene ends were 0 bases for V and 4 bases for J; bases not matched to a gene: 3. CDR3 sequence reads: CASSLAGQTYGYTF. CDR3 DNA: TGCGCCAGCAGCTTGGCGGGACAGACCTATGGCTACACCTTC. Complete variable domain (other parts from reference TRBV5-1 and TRBJ1-2): KAGVTQTPRYLIKTRGQQVTLSCSPISGHRSVSWYQQTPGQGLQFLFEYFSETQRNKGNFPGRFSGRQFSNSRSEMNVSTLELGDSALYLCASSLAGQTYGYTFGSGTRLTVV.

Written as DNA, the CDR3 is TGCAGTGCTAGGCGGTACAATGAGCAGTTCTTC. Protein product: CSARRYNEQFF. The rearrangement uses TRBV20-1 and TRBJ2-1; D is undetermined. The CDR3 spans 11 residues. Germline CDR1 reads DFQATT; CDR2 reads SNEGSKA (reference sequence). Trimming removed 3 bases at V and 4 bases at J, with 4 bases between.

The chain has TRBV7-8 and TRBJ1-5, with TRBD1 matching over 10 bases. The V and J ends lost 2 bases and 5 bases, in that order; junction bases with no gene match: 3. Germline V CDR1 and CDR2: SGHVS, FQNEAQ. This CDR3 is built from 15 residues. The CDR3 sequence: CASSLFGQGDQPQHF. The CDR3 nucleotides read TGTGCCAGCAGCTTATTCGGACAGGGGGATCAGCCCCAGCATTTT.

The chain is built from TRBV11-2 and TRBJ1-5; TRBD1 matches at 8 bases. V shed 4 bases, J shed 5 bases, and the junction held 1 base outside the gene matches. Germline CDR1 reads SGHAT; CDR2 reads FQNNGV. The CDR3 is made up of 13 amino acids. The CDR3 DNA reads TGTGCCAGCAGCTCGACAGGGGATCAGCCCCAGCATTTT. Protein: CASSSTGDQPQHF. Full variable domain (remainder filled in from reference TRBV11-2 and TRBJ1-5): EAGVAQSPRYKIIEKRQSVAFWCNPISGHATLYWYQQILGQGPKLLIQFQNNGVVDDSQLPKDRFSAERLKGVDSTLKIQPAKLEDSAVYLCASSSTGDQPQHFGDGTRLSIL.

The chain combines TRBV28 with TRBJ1-2, with a possible D match to TRBD1 (5 bases). The CDR3 loop spans 12 amino acids. V was cut by 3 bases and J by 7 bases, with 9 bases left in between. Germline V gene data show CDR1 as MDHEN and CDR2 as SYDVKM. The chain's CDR3 is CASSLEGIGYTF. The CDR3 coding sequence is TGTGCCAGCAGTTTGGAGGGGATTGGCTACACCTTC.